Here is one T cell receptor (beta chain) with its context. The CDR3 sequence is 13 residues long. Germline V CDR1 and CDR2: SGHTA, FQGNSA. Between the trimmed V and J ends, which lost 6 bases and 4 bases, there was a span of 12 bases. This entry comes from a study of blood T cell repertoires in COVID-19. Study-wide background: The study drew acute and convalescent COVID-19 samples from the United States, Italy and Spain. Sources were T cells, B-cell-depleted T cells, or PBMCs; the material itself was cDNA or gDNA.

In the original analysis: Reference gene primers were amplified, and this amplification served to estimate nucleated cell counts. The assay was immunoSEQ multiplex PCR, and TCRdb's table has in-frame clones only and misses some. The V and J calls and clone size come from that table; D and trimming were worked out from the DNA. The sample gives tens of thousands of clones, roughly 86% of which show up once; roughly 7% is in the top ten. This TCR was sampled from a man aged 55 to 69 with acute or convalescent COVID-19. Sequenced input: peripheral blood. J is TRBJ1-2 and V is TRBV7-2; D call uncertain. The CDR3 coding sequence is TGTGCCAGCAGGGACGGGGAAACCTATGGCTACACCTTC. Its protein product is CASRDGETYGYTF.